This entry lists 29 T cell receptor beta chains sequenced from one sample in a study of human thymus T cells. The table came from immunoSEQ multiplex PCR; TCRdb's copy has only in-frame clones and leaves some out. Seen here are more than 45,000 clones, roughly 94% observed once, and the top ten hold around 5.9%. The sequenced sample consisted of blood. The receptors derive from a boy in the first two years of life with a congenital heart defect but otherwise immunologically healthy.

The V and J genes are TRBV11-3 and TRBJ2-5; D tentatively fits TRBD1 or TRBD2 (5 bases each). The CDR3 contains 16 residues. Between the trimmed V and J ends, which lost 5 bases and 0 bases, there was a span of 16 bases. Germline assignment: CDR1 SGHNT and CDR2 YENEEA. CDR3 coding DNA: TGTGCCAGCAGCGGGGGTAAACAGAAGTACCAAGAGACCCAGTACTTC. It specifies CASSGGKQKYQETQYF.

The rearrangement links TRBV5-1 to TRBJ2-7; 8 nucleotides agree with TRBD1. The CDR3 sequence is 15 residues long. Per germline, CDR1 SGHRS and CDR2 YFSETQ. The J segment lost 5 bases and the V segment lost 3 bases, leaving 10 bases of the junction unmatched. The CDR3 region is CASSSTGVPTNEQYF. CDR3 bases: TGCGCCAGCAGCTCGACAGGGGTACCTACCAACGAGCAGTACTTC.

The chain combines TRBV7-9 with TRBJ2-7; the D is unclear. The CDR3 contains 11 residues. With 5 bases removed from V and 1 base from J, the gap between germline ends came to 3 bases. CDR1 SEHNR and CDR2 FQNEAQ come from the germline V gene (reference sequence). For the CDR3, the DNA is TGTGCCAGCAGCCCTTCCTACGAGCAGTACTTC. Its translation: CASSPSYEQYF.

J is TRBJ2-1 and V is TRBV7-9; no reliable D call. Trimming removed 3 bases from V and 6 bases from J, with 9 bases in between. Germline lookup yields CDR1 SEHNR and CDR2 FQNEAQ (reference sequence). CDR3 size: 13 residues. CDR3 amino acids: CASSFNGGNEQFF. The CDR3 DNA reads as TGTGCCAGCAGCTTCAACGGTGGCAATGAGCAGTTCTTC.

The chain links TRBV13 to TRBJ2-4; 9 positions agree with TRBD1. The CDR3 length is 13 residues. Germline loops: CDR1 PRHDT, CDR2 FYEKMQ (reference sequence). V lost 6 bases, J lost 4 bases, and 1 base stayed unmatched. The CDR3 DNA sequence: TGTGCCAGCAGGGGGACAGGGAAAAACATTCAGTACTTC. Translation gives CASRGTGKNIQYF.

The chain joins TRBV7-9 to TRBJ2-7, with D hard to call. The CDR3 has 11 amino acids. Germline V gene data show CDR1 as SEHNR and CDR2 as FQNEAQ (reference sequence). V was cut by 6 bases and J by 3 bases, with 6 bases left in between. The CDR3 bases are TGTGCCAGCAGTTCGAACTACGAGCAGTACTTC. It codes for CASSSNYEQYF.

This chain joins TRBV7-3 and TRBJ2-2; no clear D. The V gene's germline CDR1 is SGHTA and CDR2 FQGTGA. The CDR3 has 16 amino acids. Trimming pared 1 base from V and 0 bases from J, leaving 9 bases between. CDR3 in DNA: TGTGCCAGCAGCTTAAGGGGTGGGGCGAACACCGGGGAGCTGTTTTTT. It translates to CASSLRGGANTGELFF.

The gene calls are TRBV2 and TRBJ2-1; D not certain. With 2 bases removed from V and 12 bases from J, the gap between germline ends came to 11 bases. The CDR3 is 12 residues long. CDR1 is SNHLY, CDR2 FYNNEI, per germline. DNA of the CDR3: TGTGCCAGCAGTGAAATAAAGAGCCGGCAGTTCTTC. Translating it yields CASSEIKSRQFF.

The chain carries TRBV5-4 and TRBJ1-2, with 10 bases identical to TRBD1. The CDR3 length is 18 residues. CDR1 and CDR2 (germline): SGHNT, YYREEE (reference sequence). J gave up 5 bases and V 2 bases, and 15 bases lay outside the gene matches. In nucleotides, the CDR3 is TGTGCCAGCAGCTTTCCGCGGGACAGGGGCCCCCGTACTTATGGCTACACCTTC. The encoded protein is CASSFPRDRGPRTYGYTF.

This chain links TRBV5-4 with TRBJ2-7; tentatively, D is TRBD1 (6 bases). Trimming shortened V by 0 bases and J by 2 bases, and 9 bases separated the two germline ends. This CDR3 region has 14 residues. Germline V lookup: CDR1 SGHNT, CDR2 YYREEE (reference sequence). CDR3 region: CASSLADRTYEQYF. The CDR3 DNA follows: TGTGCCAGCAGCTTGGCGGACAGAACCTACGAGCAGTACTTC.

V gene TRBV27 combines with J gene TRBJ2-7, with D perhaps matching TRBD1 (5 bases). Per germline, CDR1 MNHEY and CDR2 SMNVEV (reference sequence). Trimming left V 6 bases short and J 2 bases short, with 11 bases between. The CDR3 spans 13 residues. CDR3 region: CASSPTDTYEQYF. The CDR3 region has the DNA TGTGCCAGCAGCCCGACGGACACCTACGAGCAGTACTTC.

The CDR3 DNA sequence: TGTGCCAGCAGTTTTCGGGGATACCAAGAGACCCAGTACTTC. It specifies CASSFRGYQETQYF. The chain couples TRBV28 to TRBJ2-5; D perhaps matches TRBD2 (5 bases). The CDR3 covers 14 residues. The germline V and J ends were trimmed by 3 bases and 0 bases, with 8 bases remaining between them. Germline assignment: CDR1 MDHEN and CDR2 SYDVKM.

The genes are TRBV11-1 and TRBJ2-3, with D uncertain. V was cut by 6 bases and J by 1 base, with 14 bases left in between. This CDR3 is built from 15 residues. The germline CDR1 and CDR2 sequences are SGHAT and FQDESV (reference sequence). Here the CDR3 DNA reads TGTGCCAGCAGTCCTAGACGGGTGGGCACAGATACGCAGTATTTT. It encodes CASSPRRVGTDTQYF.

Here the CDR3 reads CASSPHGQELYEQYF. CDR3 coding DNA: TGTGCCAGCAGCCCCCACGGACAGGAGCTCTACGAGCAGTACTTC. The rearrangement uses TRBV7-9 and TRBJ2-7, with TRBD1 identical over 7 bases. With 5 bases clipped from V and 3 bases from J, the junction kept 10 bases outside the gene matches. CDR3 length equals 15 residues. Looked up from germline, CDR1 is SEHNR and CDR2 is FQNEAQ (reference sequence).

V and J are TRBV4-2 and TRBJ2-7; maybe TRBD1 (6 bases). The germline gives CDR1 LGHNA, CDR2 YNFKEQ. The CDR3 length is 15 residues. V lost 0 bases and J lost 0, with 9 bases in between. This chain's CDR3 is CASSQDRDTSYEQYF. The DNA of the CDR3 is TGTGCCAGCAGCCAAGACAGGGACACCTCCTACGAGCAGTACTTC.

The chain has TRBV5-5 and TRBJ1-1, with 9 bases aligning to TRBD1. This CDR3 has 14 residues. Germline V gene lookup returns CDR1 SGHKS and CDR2 YYEKEE (reference sequence). After removal of 1 base from V and 2 bases from J, the junction contained 0 bases not matched to a gene. This CDR3 reads CASSLTGGNTEAFF. The CDR3 DNA reads TGTGCCAGCAGCTTGACAGGGGGCAACACTGAAGCTTTCTTT.

V is TRBV4-3 and J is TRBJ2-1; the match to TRBD2 covers 12 bases. Trimming removed 0 bases from V and 4 bases from J; junction bases left unmatched: 1. The CDR3 loop spans 16 amino acids. Looked up from germline, CDR1 is LGHNA and CDR2 is YSLEER. The CDR3 spells CASSQDLAGGYNEQFF. Written as DNA, the CDR3 is TGCGCCAGCAGCCAAGACCTAGCGGGGGGGTACAATGAGCAGTTCTTC.

The chain carries TRBV4-2 and TRBJ2-3, with D perhaps matching TRBD2 (6 bases). CDR3 length: 15 amino acids. Germline CDR1 is LGHNA and CDR2 is YNFKEQ. Trimming took 1 base from V and 0 from J, leaving 8 bases between them. The CDR3 region is CASSQGGTSTDTQYF. Written as DNA, the CDR3 is TGTGCCAGCAGCCAAGGGGGGACTAGCACAGATACGCAGTATTTT.

The chain links TRBV4-1 to TRBJ2-3, with D tentatively TRBD2 (6 bases). The V and J ends lost 1 base and 2 bases respectively, with 16 bases between them. CDR1 and CDR2 from the germline V gene are MGHRA and YSYEKL. CDR3 length: 17 amino acids. The CDR3 loop is CASSQGGAFSLTDTQYF. For the CDR3, the DNA is TGCGCCAGCAGCCAAGGCGGGGCATTTTCGCTCACAGATACGCAGTATTTT.

This clone was recorded once. The chain recombines TRBV21-1 with TRBJ1-3. TRBV21-1 is an annotated pseudogene. The CDR3 is 17 amino acids. The DNA of the CDR3 is TGTGCCAGCAGCAAAAGTGGGCCGGGGGCGGAAGGAAACACCATATATTTT. As protein: CASSKSGPGAEGNTIYF.

The V call is TRBV6-5, the J call TRBJ2-7, with 14 nucleotides matching TRBD2. V dropped 6 bases and J dropped 2; count of bases not matched to a gene: 0. Germline loops: CDR1 MNHEY, CDR2 SVGAGI. CDR3 length equals 14 residues. CDR3 in DNA: TGTGCCAGCAGGACTAGCGGGAGGGCCTACGAGCAGTACTTC. It yields the protein CASRTSGRAYEQYF.

V and J are TRBV28 and TRBJ2-3, with D tentatively TRBD1 or TRBD2 (5 bases each). The germline V gene encodes CDR1 MDHEN and CDR2 SYDVKM. Trimming removed 5 bases from V and 5 bases from J, with 17 bases in between. The CDR3 totals 15 residues. In DNA, the CDR3 is TGTGCCAGCAGTCCCCCAGGGAGAGGTGGAGATACGCAGTATTTT. Its translation is CASSPPGRGGDTQYF.

The chain is built from TRBV5-6 and TRBJ2-3, with D uncertain. Trimming removed 4 bases from V and 1 base from J, with 16 bases in between. CDR1 is SGHDT, CDR2 YYEEEE, per germline. The CDR3 runs to 16 residues. The CDR3 coding sequence is TGTGCCAGCAGCCTCCGGGCCCCGAAGGGCACAGATACGCAGTATTTT. This translates into CASSLRAPKGTDTQYF.

The gene calls are TRBV27 and TRBJ2-3, with D possibly being TRBD1 (5 bases). V lost 5 bases, J lost 2 bases, and 14 bases lay in between. In germline, CDR1 is MNHEY, CDR2 SMNVEV (reference sequence). The CDR3 has 15 amino acids. The CDR3 loop is CASSGDSSSTDTQYF. DNA for the CDR3: TGTGCCAGCAGTGGAGACAGCAGCTCCACAGATACGCAGTATTTT.

CDR3 sequence: CASSQGLAGDEQYF. The DNA of the CDR3 is TGTGCCAGCAGCCAAGGACTAGCGGGAGACGAGCAGTACTTC. This sequence joins TRBV14 and TRBJ2-7; 12 nucleotides line up with TRBD2. Germline values: CDR1 SGHDN, CDR2 FVKESK. Trimming at V came to 1 base and at J to 5 bases, leaving 0 bases not matched to a gene. CDR3 length: 14 residues.

V is TRBV19 and J is TRBJ2-1; possibly TRBD1 or TRBD2 for D (5 bases each). The CDR3 is made up of 14 amino acids. V lost 5 bases and J lost 7, with 15 bases in between. Germline V gives CDR1 LNHDA, CDR2 SQIVND (reference sequence). CDR3 bases: TGTGCCAGTAGTCCGGGACCGTCCTGGAATGAGCAGTTCTTC. As protein: CASSPGPSWNEQFF.

This clone was picked up one time. The genes are TRBV28 and TRBJ1-1; D is possibly TRBD1 (6 bases). The CDR3 has 15 residues. Between the trimmed V and J ends, which lost 8 bases and 2 bases, there was a span of 18 bases. Germline V CDR1 and CDR2: MDHEN, SYDVKM. In DNA, the CDR3 is TGTGCCAGCCCGCCGGGACAAGGGCTAAACACTGAAGCTTTCTTT. This gives the protein CASPPGQGLNTEAFF.

V usage is TRBV2 and J usage is TRBJ1-1; D may be TRBD1 (5 bases). CDR1 is SNHLY and CDR2 is FYNNEI in the germline V gene. The V end lost 3 bases, the J end lost 6 bases, and 23 bases lay between the germline ends. The CDR3 has 17 residues. The CDR3 loop reads CASSEDGWGARRSEAFF. The CDR3 DNA is TGTGCCAGCAGTGAGGATGGGTGGGGCGCGAGGCGATCTGAAGCTTTCTTT.

This chain connects TRBV11-2 to TRBJ1-1; TRBD1 might be the D (5 bases). The germline V gene has CDR1 SGHAT and CDR2 FQNNGV. Trimming removed 0 bases at V and 4 bases at J, with 6 bases between. The CDR3 contains 13 residues. The CDR3 loop is CASSLDQGTEAFF. For the CDR3, the DNA is TGTGCCAGCAGCTTAGATCAGGGCACTGAAGCTTTCTTT.